These 20 T cell receptor beta chains were sequenced from one sample in a study of CD8 T cells in ankylosing spondylitis. One entry per CDR3 protein, called by TCRdb with MiXCR from the 5' RACE reads. Counted here are 250,000 to 400,000 distinct CDR3 sequences, 11% occurring once; the ten biggest clones make up roughly 9.2%. Sequencing input: blood, either unsorted or a sorted T cell fraction (not recorded which). All receptors derive from a female donor with ankylosing spondylitis or in good health (not recorded which).

This clonotype has more than one count but fewer than ten. The chain couples TRBV28 to TRBJ2-1, with D hard to call. CDR1 and CDR2 from the germline V gene are MDHEN and SYDVKM. Trimming shortened V by 5 bases and J by 9 bases, and 8 bases separated the two germline ends. The CDR3 consists of 11 residues. The CDR3 nucleotides are TGTGCCAGCAGTGCGGACGGTGAGCAGTTCTTC. Translating it yields CASSADGEQFF. Filled out from reference TRBV28 and TRBJ2-1, the complete variable domain reads DVKVTQSSRYLVKRTGEKVFLECVQDMDHENMFWYRQDPGLGLRLIYFSYDVKMKEKGDIPEGYSVSREKKERFSLILESASTNQTSMYLCASSADGEQFFGPGTRLTVL.

This clonotype was counted ten times or more. The chain employs TRBV5-1 and TRBJ2-7, with D unclear. The ends were cut back, 0 bases at V and 2 bases at J, with 12 bases in the middle. The CDR3 runs to 15 residues. The germline V gene has CDR1 SGHRS and CDR2 YFSETQ. CDR3 coding DNA: TGCGCCAGCAGCTTGGGGGCAGCCTTTACCTACGAGCAGTACTTC. It translates to CASSLGAAFTYEQYF.

This clonotype was found a few times. The CDR3 sequence is CASSASGVAETQYF. The CDR3, as DNA: TGCGCCAGCAGTGCAAGCGGGGTGGCAGAGACCCAGTACTTC. This chain links TRBV5-1 with TRBJ2-5, with 7 positions matching TRBD2. Germline V gene sequence: CDR1 SGHRS, CDR2 YFSETQ. V dropped 5 bases and J dropped 4; count of bases not matched to a gene: 8. The CDR3 contains 14 residues.

This clonotype was seen repeatedly, ten times or more. The J gene is TRBJ2-2, the V gene TRBV7-2; 7 positions agree with TRBD1. V lost 4 bases to trimming and J lost 0 bases; unmatched junction nucleotides: 5. The CDR3 spans 16 residues. CDR1 and CDR2 from the germline V gene are SGHTA and FQGNSA. CDR3 protein: CASSSYRGPNTGELFF. In nucleotides, the CDR3 is TGTGCCAGCAGCTCCTACAGGGGACCGAACACCGGGGAGCTGTTTTTT.

There are many counts of this clonotype. The chain has TRBV29-1 and TRBJ2-5; possible D gene TRBD1, 6 bases. This CDR3 has 12 amino acids. V dropped 6 bases and J dropped 0 bases, with 8 bases sitting between them. Germline CDR1 SQVTM, CDR2 ANQGSEA. The CDR3 DNA is TGCAGCGTAGGACAGTACCAAGAGACCCAGTACTTC. Amino acids: CSVGQYQETQYF.

The chain combines TRBV12-3 or TRBV12-4 with TRBJ2-2; D not resolved. The V gene lost 3 bases and the J gene lost 6 bases, with 5 bases spanning the gap. CDR3 length equals 12 residues. The CDR3 region is CASSFQAGELFF. The CDR3 DNA sequence: TGTGCCAGCAGTTTTCAAGCCGGGGAGCTGTTTTTT.

There are many counts of this clonotype. V usage is TRBV19 and J usage is TRBJ2-1; unclear D gene. V lost 10 bases and J lost 1, with 8 bases in between. CDR3 length: 12 amino acids. Germline lookup yields CDR1 LNHDA and CDR2 SQIVND (reference sequence). The CDR3 is CATGPSYNEQFF. The CDR3 DNA sequence: TGTGCCACCGGACCTTCCTACAATGAGCAGTTCTTC.

This clonotype showed up just a few times. This chain links TRBV14 with TRBJ2-2; tentative D call: TRBD1 (5 bases). The CDR3 has 16 residues. V lost 0 bases and J 3 bases, leaving 11 bases between the germline ends. Germline CDR1 reads SGHDN; CDR2 reads FVKESK. CDR3 protein: CASSQDRVLYTGELFF. The CDR3 region has the DNA TGTGCCAGCAGCCAAGACAGGGTCTTGTACACCGGGGAGCTGTTTTTT.

This clonotype was seen many times. The rearrangement uses TRBV29-1 and TRBJ2-3, with TRBD2 matching over 13 bases. The length of the CDR3 is 14 residues. V was clipped by 8 bases and J by 7 bases; unmatched bases: 9. CDR1 is SQVTM, CDR2 ANQGSEA, per germline. Here the CDR3 DNA reads TGCAGCTTCGCCGGGACTAGCGGGATAAATACGCAGTATTTT. Amino acids: CSFAGTSGINTQYF.

Of note for this clonotype: A much more abundant neighbour one base away suggests this may be a read error. The V call is TRBV6-1, the J call TRBJ1-2, with TRBD1 matching 7 bases. In germline, CDR1 is MNHNS, CDR2 SASEGT. CDR3 length: 14 residues. CDR3 in DNA: TGTGCCAGTTTGGTACAGGGGATCAACTATGGCGACACCTTC. Its protein product is CASLVQGINYGDTF.

V and J are TRBV25-1 and TRBJ1-6; D possibly corresponds to TRBD1 (5 bases). This CDR3 contains 16 residues. Trimming left V 4 bases short and J 2 bases short, with 12 bases between. The V gene's germline CDR1 is MGHDK and CDR2 SYGVNS. The CDR3 spells CASSAPGTAYNSPLHF. In DNA form, the CDR3 reads TGTGCCAGCAGTGCCCCCGGGACGGCCTATAATTCACCCCTCCACTTT.

The chain joins TRBV20-1 to TRBJ1-1; TRBD1 agrees at 10 bases. Germline lookup yields CDR1 DFQATT and CDR2 SNEGSKA (reference sequence). This CDR3 has 17 residues. The V segment lost 0 bases and the J segment 0 bases; nucleotides outside the gene matches: 7. CDR3 nucleotide sequence: TGCAGTGCTAGAGATCCCTGGACAGGGGGGATGAACACTGAAGCTTTCTTT. It yields the protein CSARDPWTGGMNTEAFF.

This clonotype was found a few times. The rearrangement uses TRBV18 and TRBJ2-1; 10 nucleotides align to TRBD2. V was clipped by 0 bases and J by 7 bases; unmatched bases: 3. Germline loops: CDR1 KGHSH, CDR2 LQKENI. The CDR3 extends over 15 amino acids. Here the CDR3 DNA reads TGTGCCAGCTCACCACCCAGCGGGGGGGGGAATGAGCAGTTCTTC. Amino acids: CASSPPSGGGNEQFF.

The table lists this clonotype with a few counts. The rearrangement uses TRBV5-1 and TRBJ2-3; D is undetermined. This CDR3 comprises 14 residues. Looked up from germline, CDR1 is SGHRS and CDR2 is YFSETQ. Trimming removed 4 bases at V and 2 bases at J, with 11 bases between. The CDR3 spells CASSPSLHTDTQYF. CDR3 DNA: TGCGCCAGCAGCCCAAGCCTTCACACAGATACGCAGTATTTT.

This clonotype was found a few times. The rearrangement joins TRBV12-3 or TRBV12-4 to TRBJ2-1; perhaps TRBD2 as D (6 bases). The V end was cut by 10 bases, the J end by 4 bases, with 17 bases between. CDR3 length equals 14 residues. CDR3 sequence reads: CAINRDSTYNEQFF. CDR3 coding DNA: TGTGCCATCAACCGGGACTCGACGTACAATGAGCAGTTCTTC.

The CDR3 DNA reads TGTGCCAGCAGTTTAGAACAGGGGGTGGCTGGGGCCAACGTCCTGACTTTC. This codes for CASSLEQGVAGANVLTF. V usage is TRBV12-3 or TRBV12-4 and J usage is TRBJ2-6; 8 bases are shared with TRBD1. The CDR3 has 17 residues. V gave up 1 base and J gave up 2 bases; unmatched junction bases: 4.

The V and J genes are TRBV18 and TRBJ2-2; 8 bases map to TRBD1. The CDR3 is 21 residues long. The junction had 21 bases not matched to a gene; V was cut back by 4 bases and J by 2 bases. Germline V gene data show CDR1 as KGHSH and CDR2 as LQKENI. The CDR3 sequence is CASSHVSPGQGWKSNTGELFF. As DNA, the CDR3 is TGTGCCAGCTCACACGTATCACCCGGACAGGGCTGGAAAAGCAACACCGGGGAGCTGTTTTTT. The variable domain in full, completed from reference TRBV18 and TRBJ2-2, reads NAGVMQNPRHLVRRRGQEARLRCSPMKGHSHVYWYRQLPEEGLKFMVYLQKENIIDESGMPKERFSAEFPKEGPSILRIQQVVRGDSAAYFCASSHVSPGQGWKSNTGELFFGEGSRLTVL.

This clonotype has ten or more counts. This chain uses TRBV5-6 with TRBJ2-7; D unresolved. The CDR3 is made up of 13 amino acids. CDR1 and CDR2 from the germline V gene are SGHDT and YYEEEE. The V and J ends lost 4 bases and 4 bases respectively, with 12 bases between them. Here the CDR3 DNA reads TGTGCCAGCAGCCCTTGGCATGGGTACGAGCAGTACTTC. Translating it yields CASSPWHGYEQYF.

This clonotype showed up many times. The V gene is TRBV10-3, the J gene TRBJ2-2; D possibly uses TRBD1 or TRBD2 (5 bases each). Germline values: CDR1 ENHRY, CDR2 SYGVKD. Trimming took off 0 bases at V and 4 bases at J, with 12 bases between the two ends. This CDR3 has 16 residues. The DNA of the CDR3 is TGTGCCATCAGTGAGTCGGCCAGGGCGGGCACCGGGGAGCTGTTTTTT. Translation gives CAISESARAGTGELFF.

This chain uses TRBV20-1 with TRBJ1-2; D uncertain. Trimming shortened V by 6 bases and J by 6 bases, and 17 bases separated the two germline ends. In germline, CDR1 is DFQATT, CDR2 SNEGSKA (reference sequence). There are 13 residues in the CDR3. The CDR3 region has the DNA TGCAGTGCCTTCACGGGGTTAGGCGATGGCTACACCTTC. As protein: CSAFTGLGDGYTF.